The next 23 T cell receptor beta chains were all read from a single sample in a study of blood T cell repertoires in COVID-19. Sequenced by immunoSEQ multiplex PCR; TCRdb stores in-frame clones only, minus some. The sample shows 250,000 to 350,000 clones, about nine tenths of them seen only once. Sequencing was carried out using peripheral blood. The receptor set was obtained from a woman in her thirties who had recovered from COVID-19.

The rearrangement joins TRBV6-5 to TRBJ1-2; 9 bases align to TRBD1. The germline V gene has CDR1 MNHEY and CDR2 SVGAGI. With V trimmed by 6 bases and J by 4 bases, 3 bases remained unmatched. The CDR3 totals 13 residues. The CDR3 DNA is TGTGCCAGCAGACAGGGGGCCTTCTATGGCTACACCTTC. It encodes CASRQGAFYGYTF.

This sequence joins TRBV5-4 and TRBJ1-2; D call uncertain. Germline V gene lookup returns CDR1 SGHNT and CDR2 YYREEE (reference sequence). The CDR3 sequence is 11 residues long. V shed 5 bases and J shed 9 bases, with 11 bases lying between them. CDR3 sequence (DNA): TGTGCCAGCAGAGACACTCATCGCTACACCTTC. This sequence encodes CASRDTHRYTF.

V gene TRBV7-8 combines with J gene TRBJ1-6; tentatively, D is TRBD1 (6 bases). The germline V gene has CDR1 SGHVS and CDR2 FQNEAQ. Trimming removed 1 base from V and 7 bases from J, with 11 bases in between. The CDR3 totals 15 residues. CDR3 region: CASSLEFTGNSPLHF. In nucleotides, the CDR3 is TGTGCCAGCAGCTTAGAGTTTACAGGGAATTCACCCCTCCACTTT.

This chain connects TRBV12-3 or TRBV12-4 to TRBJ2-1, with 7 bases aligning to TRBD2. The CDR3 spans 13 residues. V lost 3 bases and J lost 9; bases outside the gene matches: 5. DNA for the CDR3: TGTGCCAGCAGTTTTAGCAGGGAGGGTGAGCAGTTCTTC. Translated: CASSFSREGEQFF.

This chain uses TRBV5-1 with TRBJ2-7; D may be TRBD2 (5 bases). Trimming removed 5 bases from V and 2 bases from J, with 14 bases in between. Germline V CDR1 and CDR2: SGHRS, YFSETQ. The CDR3 extends over 14 amino acids. This CDR3 is CASRIMEVPYEQYF. The CDR3 DNA sequence: TGCGCCAGCAGAATTATGGAGGTCCCCTACGAGCAGTACTTC.

This clone was detected only once. This chain links TRBV12-3 or TRBV12-4 with TRBJ1-5; no clear D gene. The CDR3 consists of 12 residues. V was clipped by 3 bases and J by 6 bases, with 6 bases between them. In DNA form, the CDR3 reads TGTGCCAGCAGTTTGAGAACTCAGCCCCAGCATTTT. Translating gives CASSLRTQPQHF.

The V gene is TRBV3-1 (or the pseudogene TRBV3-2), the J gene TRBJ2-2; 9 nucleotides match TRBD1. The CDR3 has 15 amino acids. The V gene's germline CDR1 is LGHDT and CDR2 YNNKEL (reference sequence). J lost 3 bases, V lost 8 bases, and 7 bases had no gene match. CDR3 region: CASRAWTGDTGELFF. In DNA, the CDR3 is TGTGCCAGCCGGGCCTGGACAGGGGACACCGGGGAGCTGTTTTTT.

The chain has TRBV7-2 and TRBJ1-2; perhaps TRBD1 as D (6 bases). The CDR3 runs to 13 residues. Trimming pared 5 bases from V and 8 bases from J, leaving 15 bases between. Germline CDR1 and CDR2: SGHTA and FQGNSA. CDR3 sequence (DNA): TGTGCCAGCAGCCCGGACAGCGGAGGCGGCTACACCTTC. This gives the protein CASSPDSGGGYTF.

A remark on this clone: The same CDR3 arises from other DNA sequences in this sample as well. The V and J genes are TRBV3-1 (or the pseudogene TRBV3-2) and TRBJ1-2, with D perhaps TRBD1 (5 bases). V was cut by 4 bases and J by 4 bases, with 10 bases left in between. The CDR3 loop spans 13 amino acids. Germline CDR1 is LGHDT and CDR2 is YNNKEL (reference sequence). This CDR3 reads CASSRGGGYGYTF. The CDR3 DNA follows: TGTGCCAGCAGCCGCGGCGGGGGCTATGGCTACACCTTC.

V and J are TRBV5-1 and TRBJ2-5, with D perhaps TRBD1 (6 bases). V gave up 3 bases and J gave up 2 bases, with 11 bases separating them. Germline V lookup: CDR1 SGHRS, CDR2 YFSETQ. The CDR3 runs 14 residues. In nucleotides, the CDR3 is TGCGCCAGCAGCTCCTCAGGGGTTCAAGAGACCCAGTACTTC. Its protein is CASSSSGVQETQYF.

The chain employs TRBV11-2 and TRBJ2-5; TRBD2 matches at 8 bases. The V gene end was trimmed by 0 bases and the J gene end by 3 bases; junction bases not matched to a gene: 6. CDR3 length: 16 residues. CDR1 and CDR2 (germline): SGHAT, FQNNGV. The CDR3 reads CASSLERRGAEETQYF. CDR3 coding DNA: TGTGCCAGCAGCTTAGAAAGGCGGGGGGCCGAAGAGACCCAGTACTTC.

The gene calls are TRBV7-9 and TRBJ1-6; the match to TRBD1 covers 8 bases. The CDR3 loop spans 14 amino acids. Unmatched junction bases numbered 2, after V lost 3 bases and J lost 7 bases. Germline V gene sequence: CDR1 SEHNR, CDR2 FQNEAQ (reference sequence). DNA for the CDR3: TGTGCCAGCAGCTTCTGGGACAGGAATTCACCCCTCCACTTT. Translation gives CASSFWDRNSPLHF.

This clone was seen more than once but under ten times. The chain couples TRBV5-1 to TRBJ1-1, with D maybe TRBD1 (6 bases). The germline CDR1 and CDR2 sequences are SGHRS and YFSETQ. V lost 7 bases and J 3 bases, leaving 16 bases between the germline ends. This CDR3 has 14 amino acids. CDR3 amino acids: CASVQGIGDTEAFF. The CDR3, as DNA: TGCGCCAGCGTCCAGGGGATCGGGGACACTGAAGCTTTCTTT.

The DNA of the CDR3 is TGTGCCAGCAGCATAGGGACTAGCGGGGGGAAAAAAGAGACCCAGTACTTC. It specifies CASSIGTSGGKKETQYF. The V and J genes are TRBV5-4 and TRBJ2-5, with 15 nucleotides matching TRBD2. Unmatched junction bases numbered 7, after V lost 4 bases and J lost 3 bases. Germline-derived CDR1 and CDR2 are SGHNT and YYREEE (reference sequence). The CDR3 runs 17 residues. Looking up the rest from reference TRBV5-4 and TRBJ2-5 gives the full variable domain: ETGVTQSPTHLIKTRGQQVTLRCSSQSGHNTVSWYQQALGQGPQFIFQYYREEENGRGNFPPRFSGLQFPNYSSELNVNALELDDSALYLCASSIGTSGGKKETQYFGPGTRLLVL.

This clone is medium-sized. The rearrangement joins TRBV6-1 to TRBJ1-6; the D is unclear. The CDR3 totals 14 residues. Germline assignment: CDR1 MNHNS and CDR2 SASEGT. Trimming removed 1 base at V and 7 bases at J, with 8 bases between. The CDR3 sequence: CASSEVAENSPLHF. CDR3 nucleotides: TGTGCCAGCAGTGAAGTCGCCGAGAATTCACCCCTCCACTTT.

V usage is TRBV12-2 and J usage is TRBJ1-1. TRBV12-2 is an annotated pseudogene. CDR3 length: 14 amino acids. DNA for the CDR3: TGTGCAAGTCGCTTCATTAGCTCTCTCACTGAAGCTTTCTTT. It translates to CASRFISSLTEAFF.

The chain joins TRBV6-6 to TRBJ2-7; 9 nucleotides agree with TRBD2. This CDR3 comprises 19 residues. J lost 2 bases, V lost 5 bases, and 19 bases had no gene match. Germline V gene sequence: CDR1 MNHNY, CDR2 SVGAGI (reference sequence). The CDR3 reads CASSPRGGRLAGLTYEQYF. CDR3 nucleotides: TGTGCCAGCAGTCCCCGAGGGGGCCGCCTAGCGGGGTTGACCTACGAGCAGTACTTC.

The CDR3 is CASSFGLAGDRPTSSTDTQYF. Written as DNA, the CDR3 is TGTGCCAGCAGCTTTGGCCTAGCGGGCGATAGGCCCACCAGTTCCACAGATACGCAGTATTTT. V gene TRBV7-8 combines with J gene TRBJ2-3; 8 bases agree with TRBD2. V shed 3 bases, J shed 2 bases, and the junction held 22 bases outside the gene matches. CDR1 SGHVS and CDR2 FQNEAQ come from the germline V gene. This CDR3 has 21 amino acids. Combining the CDR3 with reference TRBV7-8 and TRBJ2-3 gives the whole variable domain GAGVSQSPRYKVAKRGQDVALRCDPISGHVSLFWYQQALGQGPEFLTYFQNEAQLDKSGLPSDRFFAERPEGSVSTLKIQRTQQEDSAVYLCASSFGLAGDRPTSSTDTQYFGPGTRLTVL.

The V gene is TRBV5-1, the J gene TRBJ2-6; TRBD2 might be the D (6 bases). The V gene lost 4 bases and the J gene lost 2 bases, with 25 bases spanning the gap. Germline V gene lookup returns CDR1 SGHRS and CDR2 YFSETQ. This CDR3 has 20 amino acids. The CDR3 region has the DNA TGCGCCAGCAGCCCCGGGAGATTATGGGGAAGATCGGCTGGGGCCAACGTCCTGACTTTC. It codes for CASSPGRLWGRSAGANVLTF.

The V gene is TRBV10-3, the J gene TRBJ2-3, with TRBD2 identical over 14 bases. CDR3 length: 14 residues. The V gene end was trimmed by 10 bases and the J gene end by 3 bases; junction bases not matched to a gene: 3. Germline V lookup: CDR1 ENHRY, CDR2 SYGVKD. The chain's CDR3 is CATRTSGGTDTQYF. The CDR3 DNA sequence: TGTGCCACCAGGACTAGCGGGGGGACAGATACGCAGTATTTT.

This CDR3 is CASSAGTSGEGLKFF. As DNA, the CDR3 is TGTGCCAGCAGCGCCGGGACTAGCGGGGAGGGCCTGAAATTCTTC. The genes are TRBV11-2 and TRBJ2-1; 13 bases are shared with TRBD2. V lost 5 bases and J lost 16; bases outside the gene matches: 14. Germline V gives CDR1 SGHAT, CDR2 FQNNGV. The CDR3 length is 15 residues.

The gene calls are TRBV28 and TRBJ1-6; the D gene is possibly TRBD1 (6 bases). CDR1 and CDR2 (germline): MDHEN, SYDVKM. Trimming cost V 5 bases and J 11 bases, with 16 bases left between them. CDR3 length: 14 amino acids. The CDR3 loop is CASSPTGKFTPLHF. The CDR3 coding sequence is TGTGCCAGCAGTCCGACAGGAAAGTTCACACCCCTCCACTTT.

The rearrangement links TRBV27 to TRBJ2-1; D call uncertain. The V end lost 3 bases, the J end lost 0 bases, and 9 bases lay between the germline ends. This CDR3 is 15 amino acids long. Germline V gene data show CDR1 as MNHEY and CDR2 as SMNVEV (reference sequence). CDR3 sequence reads: CASSFLESSYNEQFF. For the CDR3, the DNA is TGTGCCAGCAGTTTTCTAGAGAGCTCCTACAATGAGCAGTTCTTC.